The present T cell receptor beta chain was sequenced within a study of blood T cells in healthy people across ages. V gave up 3 bases and J gave up 10 bases; unmatched junction bases: 6. The CDR3 length is 14 residues. Per germline, CDR1 SGHRS and CDR2 YFSETQ. Combining a sample-barcoded 5' primer with a J-beta primer mix, a second PCR ran for 7 to 11 cycles. Each CDR3 protein is one row after TCRdb ran MiXCR on the 5' RACE reads. The sample carries some 1,800,000 distinct CDR3 sequences, 35% to 50% recorded once. This clonotype showed up just a few times. Sequences were obtained from blood. This rearrangement joins TRBV5-1 to TRBJ2-1; 11 positions match TRBD2. This sequence originates from a human donor in good health. The CDR3 DNA sequence: TGCGCCAGCAGCTCAGGGACTAGCGGAGAAGAGCAGTTCTTC. It yields the protein CASSSGTSGEEQFF.